This T cell receptor (beta chain) was observed in a study of blood T cell repertoires in COVID-19. CDR1 and CDR2 (germline): LNHDA, SQIVND (reference sequence). This CDR3 contains 14 residues. Trimming removed 1 base from V and 4 bases from J; junction bases left unmatched: 2. The assay was immunoSEQ multiplex PCR, and TCRdb's table has in-frame clones only and misses some. The sample carries about 140,000 clones, about nine tenths recorded once. The gene calls are TRBV19 and TRBJ2-3, with 7 positions matching TRBD2. Sequencing used PBMCs or T cells enriched from blood (not recorded which). The source is a man between 60 and 75 years old who had recovered from COVID-19. CDR3 nucleotide sequence: TGTGCCAGTAGTATAGGGGGAGGGCCAGATACGCAGTATTTT. As protein: CASSIGGGPDTQYF.